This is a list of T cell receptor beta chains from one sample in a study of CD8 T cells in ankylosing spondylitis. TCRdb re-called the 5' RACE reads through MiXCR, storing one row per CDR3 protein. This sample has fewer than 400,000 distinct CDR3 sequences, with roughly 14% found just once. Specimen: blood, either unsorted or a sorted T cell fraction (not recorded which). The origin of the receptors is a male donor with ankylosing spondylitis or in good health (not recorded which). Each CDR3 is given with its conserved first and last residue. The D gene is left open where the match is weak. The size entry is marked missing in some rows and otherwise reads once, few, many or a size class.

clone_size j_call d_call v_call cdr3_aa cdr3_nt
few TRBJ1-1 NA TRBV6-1 CASSHPGDRRAFF TGTGCCAGCAGCCACCCGGGGGATCGGCGAGCTTTCTTT
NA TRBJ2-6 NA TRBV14 CASSQDPRLASSGANVLTF TGTGCCAGCAGCCAAGACCCCAGACTTGCCAGCTCTGGGGCCAACGTCCTGACTTTC
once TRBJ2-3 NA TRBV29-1 CSVLQGLSTDTQYF TGCAGCGTGCTACAGGGTTTGAGCACAGATACGCAGTATTTT
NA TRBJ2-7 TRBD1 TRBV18 CASSQDRGSYEQYF TGTGCCAGCTCTCAGGACAGGGGGTCCTACGAGCAGTACTTC
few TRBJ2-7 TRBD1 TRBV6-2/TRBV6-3 CASSSTGTANYEQYF TGTGCCAGCAGTTCTACCGGGACAGCGAACTACGAGCAGTACTTC
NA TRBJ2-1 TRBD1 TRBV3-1 CASSLPGQGAGEQFF TGTGCCAGCAGCCTTCCGGGACAGGGAGCGGGTGAGCAGTTCTTC
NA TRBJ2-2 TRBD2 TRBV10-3 CAITAGSGRATGELFF TGTGCCATCACCGCCGGTAGCGGGAGGGCCACCGGGGAGCTGTTTTTT
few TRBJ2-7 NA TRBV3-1 CASSQVGNYEQYF TGTGCCAGCAGCCAGGTAGGGAACTACGAGCAGTACTTC
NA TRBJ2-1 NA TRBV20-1 CSASSGTDSYNEQFF TGCAGTGCTAGCTCCGGGACGGATTCCTACAATGAGCAGTTCTTC
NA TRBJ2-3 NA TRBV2 CASSTRQTSTDTQYF TGTGCCAGCAGCACCAGACAGACGAGCACAGATACGCAGTATTTT
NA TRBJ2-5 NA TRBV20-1 CSARGGFGSVKGQETQYF TGCAGTGCTAGAGGAGGTTTCGGTAGCGTCAAAGGACAAGAGACCCAGTACTTC
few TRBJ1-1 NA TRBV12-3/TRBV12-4 CASTAQGLGTEAFF TGTGCCAGCACCGCCCAGGGTCTTGGCACTGAAGCTTTCTTT
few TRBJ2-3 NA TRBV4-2 CASSQQRQGGADTQYF TGTGCCAGCAGCCAACAACGTCAAGGTGGGGCAGATACGCAGTATTTT
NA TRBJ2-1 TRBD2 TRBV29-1 CSVEGPSGRALPNEQFF TGCAGCGTTGAAGGGCCTAGCGGGAGGGCCCTCCCCAATGAGCAGTTCTTC
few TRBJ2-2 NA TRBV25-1 CASKEGTGELFF TGTGCCAGCAAAGAGGGCACCGGGGAGCTGTTTTTT
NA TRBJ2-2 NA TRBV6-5 CASSYRAGTSKTGELFF TGTGCCAGCAGTTATCGGGCTGGGACATCTAAAACCGGGGAGCTGTTTTTT
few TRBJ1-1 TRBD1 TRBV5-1 CASSSQGGMNTEAFF TGCGCCAGCAGTTCACAGGGGGGCATGAACACTGAAGCTTTCTTT
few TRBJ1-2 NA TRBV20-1 CSARDNKDPRYGYTF TGCAGTGCTAGAGATAATAAGGACCCCCGCTATGGCTACACCTTC
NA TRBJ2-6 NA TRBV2 CASSGAQTSPLTF TGTGCCAGCAGTGGAGCTCAGACTTCACCTCTGACTTTC
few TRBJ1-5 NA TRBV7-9 CASSLSSASPSNQPQHF TGTGCCAGCAGCTTAAGCTCCGCGTCCCCTAGCAATCAGCCCCAGCATTTT
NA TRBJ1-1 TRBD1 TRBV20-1 CSARQTGEGEAFF TGCAGTGCTAGACAAACAGGGGAAGGTGAAGCTTTCTTT
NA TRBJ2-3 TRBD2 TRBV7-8 CASSPRTSGSKDTQYF TGTGCCAGCAGCCCGCGGACTAGCGGGAGTAAGGATACGCAGTATTTT
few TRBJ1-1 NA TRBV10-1 CASSESGSGTEAFF TGCGCCAGCAGTGAATCGGGATCGGGCACTGAAGCTTTCTTT
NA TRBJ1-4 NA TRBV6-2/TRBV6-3 CASGTTNEKLFF TGTGCCAGCGGAACAACTAATGAAAAACTGTTTTTT
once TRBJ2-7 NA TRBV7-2 CASSPGHIYEQYF TGTGCCAGCAGCCCGGGACACATCTACGAGCAGTACTTC
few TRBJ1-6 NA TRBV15 CALGGNNSPLHF TGTGCCCTCGGGGGGAATAATTCACCCCTCCACTTT
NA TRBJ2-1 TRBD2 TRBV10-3 CAISESAGTFNNEQFF TGTGCCATCAGTGAGTCAGCGGGAACATTCAACAATGAGCAGTTCTTC
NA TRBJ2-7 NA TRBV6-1 CASSETASGPYF TGTGCCAGCAGTGAAACAGCGAGCGGTCCGTACTTC
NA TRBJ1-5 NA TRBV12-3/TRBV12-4 CASSLAAGGNQPQHF TGTGCCAGCAGTTTAGCGGCCGGGGGCAATCAGCCCCAGCATTTT
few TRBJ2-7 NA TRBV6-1 CAAGGSGYEQYF TGTGCCGCAGGAGGGAGTGGCTACGAGCAGTACTTC